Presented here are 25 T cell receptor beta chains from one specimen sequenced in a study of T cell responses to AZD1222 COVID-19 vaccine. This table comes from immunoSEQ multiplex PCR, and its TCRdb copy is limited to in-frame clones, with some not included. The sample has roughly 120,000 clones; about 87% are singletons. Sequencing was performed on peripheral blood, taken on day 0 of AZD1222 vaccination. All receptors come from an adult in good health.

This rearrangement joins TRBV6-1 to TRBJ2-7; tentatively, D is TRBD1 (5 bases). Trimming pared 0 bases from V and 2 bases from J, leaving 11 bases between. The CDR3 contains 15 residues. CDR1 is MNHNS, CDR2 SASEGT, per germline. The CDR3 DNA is TGTGCCAGCAGTGAAGCGACGACAGCGACCTACGAGCAGTACTTC. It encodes CASSEATTATYEQYF.

CDR3 sequence (DNA): TGTGCCAGTTTAGCCTGGAGCTCTGGGGCCAACGTCCTGACTTTC. Protein product: CASLAWSSGANVLTF. The chain recombines TRBV19 with TRBJ2-6; D call uncertain. The V end was cut by 8 bases, the J end by 0 bases, with 11 bases between. From germline, CDR1 is LNHDA and CDR2 SQIVND (reference sequence). The CDR3 length is 15 residues.

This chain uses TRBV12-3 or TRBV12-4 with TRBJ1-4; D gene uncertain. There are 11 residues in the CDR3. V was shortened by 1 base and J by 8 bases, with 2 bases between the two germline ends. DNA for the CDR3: TGTGCCAGCAGTTTAGGCGAAAAACTGTTTTTT. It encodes CASSLGEKLFF.

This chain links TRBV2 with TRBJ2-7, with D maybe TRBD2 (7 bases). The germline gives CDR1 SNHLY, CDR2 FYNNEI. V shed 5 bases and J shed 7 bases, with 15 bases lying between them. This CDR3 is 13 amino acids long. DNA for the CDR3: TGTGCCAGCAGTTTCGCGGGGGCGGGTGAGCAGTACTTC. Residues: CASSFAGAGEQYF.

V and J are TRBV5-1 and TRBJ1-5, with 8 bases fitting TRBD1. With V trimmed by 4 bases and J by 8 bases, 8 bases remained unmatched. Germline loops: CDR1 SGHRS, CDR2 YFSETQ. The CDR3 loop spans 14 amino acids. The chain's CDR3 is CASSPGQGWEPQHF. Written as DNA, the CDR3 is TGCGCCAGCAGCCCAGGACAGGGATGGGAGCCCCAGCATTTT.

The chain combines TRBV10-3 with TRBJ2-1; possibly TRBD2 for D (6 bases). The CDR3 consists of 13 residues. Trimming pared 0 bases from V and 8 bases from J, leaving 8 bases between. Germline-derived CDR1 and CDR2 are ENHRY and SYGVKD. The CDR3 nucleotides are TGTGCCATCAGTGAGTCGTGGGGGGATGAGCAGTTCTTC. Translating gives CAISESWGDEQFF.

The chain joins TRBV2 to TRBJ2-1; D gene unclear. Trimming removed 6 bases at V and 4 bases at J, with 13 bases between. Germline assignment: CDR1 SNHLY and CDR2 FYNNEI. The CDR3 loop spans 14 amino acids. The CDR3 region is CASRDNSVYNEQFF. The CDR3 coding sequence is TGTGCCAGCAGGGATAATTCGGTGTACAATGAGCAGTTCTTC.

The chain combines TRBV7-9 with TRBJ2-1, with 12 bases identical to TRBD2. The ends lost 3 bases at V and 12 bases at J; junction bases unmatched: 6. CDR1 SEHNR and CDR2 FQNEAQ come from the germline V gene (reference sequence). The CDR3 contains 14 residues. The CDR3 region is CASSFTSGGLGQFF. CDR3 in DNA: TGTGCCAGCAGCTTTACTAGCGGGGGGCTCGGGCAGTTCTTC. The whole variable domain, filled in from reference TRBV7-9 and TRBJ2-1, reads DTGVSQNPRHKITKRGQNVTFRCDPISEHNRLYWYRQTLGQGPEFLTYFQNEAQLEKSRLLSDRFSAERPKGSFSTLEIQRTEQGDSAMYLCASSFTSGGLGQFFGPGTRLTVL.

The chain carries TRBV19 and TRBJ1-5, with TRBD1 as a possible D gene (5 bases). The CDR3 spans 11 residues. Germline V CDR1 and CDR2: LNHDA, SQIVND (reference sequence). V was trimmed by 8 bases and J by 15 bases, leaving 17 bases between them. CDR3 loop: CASGISGRGHF. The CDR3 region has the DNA TGTGCCAGTGGGATTTCAGGGCGAGGGCATTTT.

The CDR3 sequence: CASSFRPGEQYF. In nucleotides, the CDR3 is TGTGCCAGCAGCTTTAGGCCGGGCGAGCAGTACTTC. This chain uses TRBV7-2 with TRBJ2-7; no firm D call. The CDR3 is made up of 12 amino acids. Trimming stripped 3 bases from V and 6 bases from J, with 9 bases between. Germline assignment: CDR1 SGHTA and CDR2 FQGNSA.

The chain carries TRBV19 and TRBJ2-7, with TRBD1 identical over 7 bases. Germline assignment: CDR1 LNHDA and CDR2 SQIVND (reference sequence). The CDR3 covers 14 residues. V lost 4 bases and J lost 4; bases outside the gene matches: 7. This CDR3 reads CASSTTPQGYEQYF. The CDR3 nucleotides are TGTGCCAGTAGTACCACCCCACAGGGGTACGAGCAGTACTTC. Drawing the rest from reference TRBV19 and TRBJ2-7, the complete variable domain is DGGITQSPKYLFRKEGQNVTLSCEQNLNHDAMYWYRQDPGQGLRLIYYSQIVNDFQKGDIAEGYSVSREKKESFPLTVTSAQKNPTAFYLCASSTTPQGYEQYFGPGTRLTVT.

In DNA form, the CDR3 reads TGTGCCAGCAGCGTAGATTGGCTAAATTCACCCCTCCACTTT. This encodes CASSVDWLNSPLHF. The J gene is TRBJ1-6, the V gene TRBV9; D is unresolved. This CDR3 region has 14 residues. The V end lost 0 bases, the J end lost 7 bases, and 8 bases lay between the germline ends. Germline V gives CDR1 SGDLS, CDR2 YYNGEE.

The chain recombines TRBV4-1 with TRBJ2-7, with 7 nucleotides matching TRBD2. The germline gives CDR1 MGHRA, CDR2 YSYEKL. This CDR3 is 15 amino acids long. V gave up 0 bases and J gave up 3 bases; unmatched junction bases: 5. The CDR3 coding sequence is TGCGCCAGCAGCCAAGAGGACGGCGGGAGCTACGAGCAGTACTTC. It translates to CASSQEDGGSYEQYF.

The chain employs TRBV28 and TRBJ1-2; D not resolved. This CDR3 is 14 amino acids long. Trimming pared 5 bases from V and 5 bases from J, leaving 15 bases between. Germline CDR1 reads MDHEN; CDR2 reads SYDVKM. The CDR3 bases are TGTGCCAGCAGTCTCCCCGGGAGTGGTTATGGCTACACCTTC. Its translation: CASSLPGSGYGYTF.

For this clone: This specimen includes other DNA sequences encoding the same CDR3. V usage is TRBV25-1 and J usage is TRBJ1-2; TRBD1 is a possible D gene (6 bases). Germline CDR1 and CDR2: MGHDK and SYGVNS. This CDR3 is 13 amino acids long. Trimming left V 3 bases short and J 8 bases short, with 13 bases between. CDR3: CASSDRGQGGYTF. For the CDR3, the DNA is TGTGCCAGCAGTGATCGCGGGCAGGGGGGCTACACCTTC.

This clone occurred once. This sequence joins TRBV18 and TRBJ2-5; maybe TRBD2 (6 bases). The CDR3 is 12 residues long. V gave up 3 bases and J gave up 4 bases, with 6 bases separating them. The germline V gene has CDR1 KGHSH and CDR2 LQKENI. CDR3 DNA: TGTGCCAGCTCACCGGGGGGAGAGACCCAGTACTTC. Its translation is CASSPGGETQYF.

In DNA form, the CDR3 reads TGTGCCAGCAACCAGGGGGACAGGGGTCCACTCCCTAATGAGCAGTTCTTC. Translating gives CASNQGDRGPLPNEQFF. The rearrangement uses TRBV6-7 and TRBJ2-1; TRBD1 agrees at 10 bases. TRBV6-7 is an ORF, and what it does is uncertain. CDR3 length: 17 amino acids. Losses at the gene ends were 7 bases for V and 7 bases for J; bases not matched to a gene: 16.

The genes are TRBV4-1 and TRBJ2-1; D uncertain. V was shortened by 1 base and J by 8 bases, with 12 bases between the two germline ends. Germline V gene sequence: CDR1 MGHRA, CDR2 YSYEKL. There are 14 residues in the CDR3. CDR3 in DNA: TGCGCCAGCAGCCAAGGGTGGAGCCGGGATGAGCAGTTCTTC. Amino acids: CASSQGWSRDEQFF.

The CDR3 sequence is CASSPLPKSGKETQYF. Written as DNA, the CDR3 is TGTGCCAGCAGTCCACTTCCGAAGTCGGGGAAAGAGACCCAGTACTTC. V and J are TRBV6-2 or TRBV6-3 and TRBJ2-5, with a tentative D call TRBD2 (5 bases). CDR3 length: 16 amino acids. Germline V gives CDR1 MNHEY, CDR2 SVGEGT. Trimming removed 5 bases from V and 3 bases from J, with 19 bases in between.

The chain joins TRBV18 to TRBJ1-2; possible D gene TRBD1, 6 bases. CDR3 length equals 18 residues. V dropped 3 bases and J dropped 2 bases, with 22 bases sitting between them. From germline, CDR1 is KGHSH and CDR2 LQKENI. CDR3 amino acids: CASSPGTTHRLLNYGYTF. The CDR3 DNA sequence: TGTGCCAGCTCACCCGGGACAACACACAGACTTCTCAACTATGGCTACACCTTC. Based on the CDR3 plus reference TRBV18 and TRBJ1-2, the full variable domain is NAGVMQNPRHLVRRRGQEARLRCSPMKGHSHVYWYRQLPEEGLKFMVYLQKENIIDESGMPKERFSAEFPKEGPSILRIQQVVRGDSAAYFCASSPGTTHRLLNYGYTFGSGTRLTVV.

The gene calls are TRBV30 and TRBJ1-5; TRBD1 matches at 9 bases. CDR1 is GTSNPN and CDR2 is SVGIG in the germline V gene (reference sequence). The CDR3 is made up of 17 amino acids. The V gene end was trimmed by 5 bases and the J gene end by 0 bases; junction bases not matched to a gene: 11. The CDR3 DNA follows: TGTGCCTGGGAAACAGGGGGCTTTGCTCTTAGCAATCAGCCCCAGCATTTT. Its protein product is CAWETGGFALSNQPQHF.

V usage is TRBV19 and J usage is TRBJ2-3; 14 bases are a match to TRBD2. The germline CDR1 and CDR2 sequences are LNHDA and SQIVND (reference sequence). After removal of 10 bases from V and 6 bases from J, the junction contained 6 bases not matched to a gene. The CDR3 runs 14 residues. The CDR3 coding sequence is TGTGCCACCGGACTAGCGGGAGGAGGGGATACGCAGTATTTT. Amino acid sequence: CATGLAGGGDTQYF.

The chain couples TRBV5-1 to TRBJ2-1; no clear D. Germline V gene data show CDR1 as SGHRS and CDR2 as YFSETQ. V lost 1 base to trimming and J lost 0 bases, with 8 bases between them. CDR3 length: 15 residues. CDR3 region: CASSLMDPSYNEQFF. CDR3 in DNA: TGCGCCAGCAGCTTGATGGACCCCTCCTACAATGAGCAGTTCTTC.

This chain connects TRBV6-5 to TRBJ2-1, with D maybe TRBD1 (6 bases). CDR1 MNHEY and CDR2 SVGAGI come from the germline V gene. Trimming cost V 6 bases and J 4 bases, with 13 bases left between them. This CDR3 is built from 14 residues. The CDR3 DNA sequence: TGTGCCAGCAGGCCGGGACAACTGTACAATGAGCAGTTCTTC. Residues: CASRPGQLYNEQFF.

CDR3 residues: CASSLGADYGYTF. The DNA for the CDR3 is TGTGCCAGCAGCTTGGGGGCGGACTATGGCTACACCTTC. The V gene is TRBV5-4, the J gene TRBJ1-2; D is undetermined. Per the germline V gene, CDR1 is SGHNT and CDR2 is YYREEE (reference sequence). The V gene lost 0 bases and the J gene lost 3 bases, with 6 bases spanning the gap. The CDR3 covers 13 residues.